This T cell receptor (beta chain) is from a study of blood T cell repertoires in COVID-19. For the study at large: Samples of COVID-19 (acute and convalescent) were obtained from the United States, Italy and Spain. Sample material is recorded as cDNA or gDNA derived from T cells, B-cell-depleted T cells, or PBMCs.

V gave up 5 bases and J gave up 7 bases; unmatched junction bases: 7. The V gene's germline CDR1 is MNHEY and CDR2 SVGEGT. The CDR3 is made up of 14 amino acids. Authors' processing steps: Amplification of reference gene primers provided the estimated nucleated cell counts. The table came from immunoSEQ multiplex PCR; TCRdb's copy has only in-frame clones and leaves some out. Clone size and the V and J calls come from that table; the DNA yielded D and trimming. The sample carries 250,000 to 350,000 clones, approximately 85% recorded once. Clinical history reported by participants formed the basis on which cohorts were assigned.

The genes are TRBV6-2 or TRBV6-3 and TRBJ2-1, with 8 bases matching TRBD2. The TCR was taken from a woman younger than 45 who had recovered from COVID-19. The sequencing input was PBMCs or T cells enriched from blood (not recorded which). CDR3 sequence reads: CASSRGGVSNEQFF. The CDR3 region has the DNA TGTGCCAGCAGTCGGGGGGGCGTTTCGAATGAGCAGTTCTTC.